This T cell receptor (beta chain) was obtained from a study of shared T cell receptors in the human thymus. The CDR3 runs 13 residues. The V end was cut by 0 bases, the J end by 11 bases, with 13 bases between. Germline loops: CDR1 SGHAT, CDR2 FQNNGV. Measured with immunoSEQ multiplex PCR; TCRdb has only the in-frame clones, and not every one. Of around 730,000 clones in the sample, 80% to 90% are singletons; the top ten hold more than 0.01%. The same specimen was also included in a second study, on human thymus T cells. That study adds: Corrective surgery for congenital heart defects was being performed on the healthy Finnish infants who served as donors. Thymic material originated from resections removed in the course of corrective heart surgery.

This sequence joins TRBV11-2 and TRBJ1-1, with unresolved D. This TCR was sampled from a girl under three years old with a congenital heart defect. Sequencing was done on a sample of thymocytes. In DNA, the CDR3 is TGTGCCAGCAGCTTAGAGGGAGGGTTGGATGCTTTCTTT. It translates to CASSLEGGLDAFF.